Presented here are 15 T cell receptor beta chains from one specimen sequenced in a study of T cell repertoires in cytomegalovirus infection. TCRdb called the reads again in MiXCR, with one record for every CDR3 protein. The sample lists around 270,000 distinct CDR3 sequences, over 8% occurring once. Sequencing used PBMCs. These receptors originate from a human donor in good health (CMV status not recorded). Some clones in this sample may be carry-over from other donors' samples.

This clonotype has at least ten counts. The chain joins TRBV18 to TRBJ2-5; the D is unclear. Germline lookup yields CDR1 KGHSH and CDR2 LQKENI. Trimming pared 4 bases from V and 1 base from J, leaving 7 bases between. The CDR3 covers 13 residues. CDR3 DNA sequence: TGTGCCAGCTCACGTCCAGGCCAAGAGACCCAGTACTTC. Translation gives CASSRPGQETQYF.

This clonotype was seen many times. Here the CDR3 reads CSVTTGIHNEKLFF. In nucleotides, the CDR3 is TGCAGCGTAACCACAGGGATCCACAATGAAAAACTGTTTTTT. This rearrangement joins TRBV29-1 to TRBJ1-4, with a possible D match to TRBD1 (6 bases). CDR1 is SQVTM, CDR2 ANQGSEA, per germline. The CDR3 covers 14 residues. The V and J ends lost 6 bases and 5 bases respectively, with 16 bases between them. Combining the CDR3 with reference TRBV29-1 and TRBJ1-4 gives the whole variable domain SAVISQKPSRDICQRGTSLTIQCQVDSQVTMMFWYRQQPGQSLTLIATANQGSEATYESGFVIDKFPISRPNLTFSTLTVSNMSPEDSSIYLCSVTTGIHNEKLFFGSGTQLSVL.

About this clonotype itself: A read error is possible here, since a much larger clone lies one base away. V usage is TRBV5-6 and J usage is TRBJ1-3; no firm D call. The CDR3 totals 15 residues. The germline V gene has CDR1 SGHDT and CDR2 YYEEEE. In nucleotides, the CDR3 is TGTGCCAGCAGCTCCTACGCCCTGACGGCAAACACCAAATATTTT. It is translated as CASSSYALTANTKYF.

The chain recombines TRBV7-2 with TRBJ2-1, with 8 positions matching TRBD2. Germline V gene lookup returns CDR1 SGHTA and CDR2 FQGNSA. CDR3 length equals 13 residues. Losses at the gene ends were 5 bases for V and 15 bases for J; bases not matched to a gene: 12. In nucleotides, the CDR3 is TGTGCCAGCAGCGCAAATCTAGCGGGCGCGGGGTTCTTC. Protein: CASSANLAGAGFF.

This clonotype showed up just a few times. This chain links TRBV20-1 with TRBJ2-1, with D uncertain. Trimming took off 1 base at V and 9 bases at J, with 19 bases between the two ends. From germline, CDR1 is DFQATT and CDR2 SNEGSKA (reference sequence). This CDR3 spans 15 amino acids. CDR3 loop: CSARGTILRRIEQFF. The CDR3 DNA follows: TGCAGTGCTAGAGGCACCATCCTCCGCAGGATTGAGCAGTTCTTC.

At least ten counts were recorded for this clonotype. The V and J genes are TRBV28 and TRBJ2-7; D gene unclear. Germline V gene lookup returns CDR1 MDHEN and CDR2 SYDVKM. V was trimmed by 5 bases and J by 6 bases, leaving 14 bases between them. The CDR3 runs to 13 residues. The DNA for the CDR3 is TGTGCCAGCAGTGTAAATCCAGGTTCCGAGCAGTACTTC. Its protein is CASSVNPGSEQYF.

This clonotype occurred many times. The J gene is TRBJ1-6, the V gene TRBV7-6; D not certain. Germline V lookup: CDR1 SGHVS, CDR2 FNYEAQ. Trimming pared 2 bases from V and 3 bases from J, leaving 8 bases between. The CDR3 length is 15 residues. CDR3 residues: CASSLSPGYNSPLHF. CDR3 nucleotide sequence: TGTGCCAGCAGCTTATCCCCAGGCTATAATTCACCCCTCCACTTT.

This clonotype was observed many times. This sequence joins TRBV7-8 and TRBJ2-3; D ambiguous. V lost 5 bases and J 0 bases, leaving 15 bases between the germline ends. Germline V gene data show CDR1 as SGHVS and CDR2 as FQNEAQ. The CDR3 runs 16 residues. CDR3: CASSPQIGGSTDTQYF. Written as DNA, the CDR3 is TGTGCCAGCAGCCCCCAGATTGGCGGTAGCACAGATACGCAGTATTTT.

Many counts were recorded for this clonotype. The chain has TRBV7-2 and TRBJ1-2; D is perhaps TRBD1 (6 bases). V was shortened by 1 base and J by 4 bases, with 16 bases between the two germline ends. From germline, CDR1 is SGHTA and CDR2 FQGNSA. This CDR3 has 16 amino acids. The CDR3 bases are TGTGCCAGCAGCTTAGAGGGGGGCAGGGTGGGCTATGGCTACACCTTC. Its translation is CASSLEGGRVGYGYTF. The full variable domain, in which reference TRBV7-2 and TRBJ1-2 provide the parts outside the CDR3, is GAGVSQSPSNKVTEKGKDVELRCDPISGHTALYWYRQSLGQGLEFLIYFQGNSAPDKSGLPSDRFSAERTGGSVSTLTIQRTQQEDSAVYLCASSLEGGRVGYGYTFGSGTRLTVV.

This clonotype was detected ten times or more. The J gene is TRBJ2-1, the V gene TRBV7-8; TRBD1 is a possible D gene (6 bases). Germline V lookup: CDR1 SGHVS, CDR2 FQNEAQ. The CDR3 is made up of 15 amino acids. V gave up 5 bases and J gave up 4 bases, with 15 bases separating them. The CDR3 sequence is CASSQTETGYNEQFF. The CDR3 DNA follows: TGTGCCAGCAGCCAGACCGAGACAGGTTACAATGAGCAGTTCTTC.

In its sample, this clonotype was seen a few times. CDR3 sequence reads: CASRPTGKGMNTEAFF. CDR3 coding DNA: TGTGCCAGCCGCCCGACAGGGAAAGGGATGAACACTGAAGCTTTCTTT. The rearrangement uses TRBV27 and TRBJ1-1, with TRBD1 matching over 7 bases. The CDR3 is 16 residues long. The V segment lost 8 bases and the J segment 0 bases; nucleotides outside the gene matches: 12. The germline gives CDR1 MNHEY, CDR2 SMNVEV (reference sequence).

This clonotype occurred a few times. The CDR3 is CASSPIGRISTDTQYF. CDR3 nucleotides: TGTGCCAGCAGCCCCATAGGACGGATTTCCACAGATACGCAGTATTTT. The chain has TRBV12-3 or TRBV12-4 and TRBJ2-3; D call uncertain. The CDR3 extends over 16 amino acids. Trimming shortened V by 6 bases and J by 2 bases, and 18 bases separated the two germline ends.

Details on this clonotype: A much larger clone lies one base from this, so it may be a read error. This sequence joins TRBV12-3 or TRBV12-4 and TRBJ1-3; the D is unclear. V was cut by 4 bases and J by 0 bases, with 10 bases left in between. This CDR3 is built from 15 residues. This CDR3 reads CASSSLRRSGNTIYF. Written as DNA, the CDR3 is TGTGCCAGCAGTTCCCTACGGCGCTCTGGAAACACCATATATTTT.

This clonotype was picked up many times. The chain employs TRBV7-3 and TRBJ1-1, with 8 bases aligning to TRBD1. CDR1 SGHTA and CDR2 FQGTGA come from the germline V gene. The CDR3 is 13 amino acids. Trimming at V came to 6 bases and at J to 4 bases, leaving 4 bases not matched to a gene. CDR3 nucleotides: TGTGCCAGCAGTCCTACAGGGGGCACTGAAGCTTTCTTT. Translated, it gives CASSPTGGTEAFF.

In the case of this clonotype: The junction does not match germline at one end; this may be a read error. The CDR3 DNA is TGCAGGGTTGATATGGTCCGGGAGACCCAGTACTTC. Translating gives CRVDMVRETQYF. This chain uses TRBV29-1 with TRBJ2-5, with D unresolved. The CDR3 has 12 amino acids. From germline, CDR1 is SQVTM and CDR2 ANQGSEA.